A selection of T cell receptor beta chains follows, all from one sample in a study. One entry per CDR3 protein, called by TCRdb with MiXCR from the RT-PCR reads. The sample has approximately 720,000 distinct CDR3 sequences, 13% to 15% seen once. The sequencing input was memory CD4+ T cells from blood. The receptors were gathered from a female donor in good health, serving as a healthy control. Each CDR3 is given with its conserved first and last residue. D genes are given only for firm matches. Size is stated for part of the rows, as once, few or many counts, or as a class when the clone is expanded.

few	.	TRBV4-2	TRBJ2-7	CASSQDLGISYEQYF	TGTGCCAGCAGCCAAGATCTTGGAATCTCCTACGAGCAGTACTTC
.	TRBD2	TRBV24-1	TRBJ2-3	CATSGRGTDTQYF	TGTGCCACCTCCGGGAGGGGCACAGATACGCAGTATTTT
few	.	TRBV5-1	TRBJ2-5	CASSLMRVEQETQYF	TGCGCCAGCAGCTTAATGAGGGTTGAGCAAGAGACCCAGTACTTC
.	TRBD1	TRBV6-6	TRBJ2-7	CASSSRGLGQGYSSYEQYF	TGTGCCAGCAGTTCGCGGGGGCTGGGACAGGGATACTCCTCCTACGAGCAGTACTTC
.	TRBD2	TRBV24-1	TRBJ2-2	CATSDPPSVPLAVGGELFF	TGTGCCACCAGTGATCCGCCCTCCGTTCCACTAGCGGTTGGCGGGGAGCTGTTTTTT
few	TRBD1	TRBV3-1	TRBJ2-7	CASSQGGTGGGYEQYF	TGTGCCAGCAGCCAAGGGGGAACAGGGGGCGGCTACGAGCAGTACTTC
few	.	TRBV7-9	TRBJ2-3	CASSPTASADTQYF	TGTGCCAGCAGCCCAACGGCAAGCGCAGATACGCAGTATTTT
.	TRBD2	TRBV7-2	TRBJ2-1	CASILGTSGLNEQFF	TGTGCCAGCATCCTCGGGACTAGCGGTCTGAATGAGCAGTTCTTC
many	TRBD1	TRBV6-2/TRBV6-3	TRBJ2-1	CASRTPPGQGHYNEQFF	TGTGCCAGCAGAACTCCCCCGGGACAGGGCCACTACAATGAGCAGTTCTTC
.	.	TRBV20-1	TRBJ2-7	CSALSFYEQYF	TGCAGTGCCCTGAGTTTCTACGAGCAGTACTTC
many	TRBD2	TRBV7-2	TRBJ2-7	CASSPSGGRDYEQYF	TGTGCCAGCAGCCCTAGTGGCGGGAGGGACTACGAGCAGTACTTC
many	TRBD1	TRBV5-5	TRBJ2-7	CASKNDDRVAYEQYF	TGTGCCAGCAAGAATGACGACAGGGTTGCCTACGAGCAGTACTTC
many	.	TRBV7-2	TRBJ1-5	CASSFGYDQPQHF	TGTGCCAGCAGCTTCGGTTACGATCAGCCCCAGCATTTT
.	TRBD1	TRBV7-3	TRBJ2-5	CASSSSQGAWETQYF	TGTGCCAGCAGCTCCAGCCAGGGGGCTTGGGAGACCCAGTACTTC
few	TRBD2	TRBV5-1	TRBJ2-5	CASSTTSGRALETQYF	TGCGCCAGCAGCACCACTAGCGGGAGGGCCCTGGAGACCCAGTACTTC
few	.	TRBV5-1	TRBJ2-2	CASSPGLPNTGELFF	TGCGCCAGCAGCCCCGGACTCCCGAACACCGGGGAGCTGTTTTTT
.	TRBD1	TRBV12-3/TRBV12-4	TRBJ1-3	CASSQQGHSGNTIYF	TGTGCCAGCAGTCAACAGGGGCACTCTGGAAACACCATATATTTT
few	TRBD1	TRBV5-1	TRBJ1-1	CASSLEGAGNTEAFF	TGCGCCAGCAGCTTGGAGGGGGCTGGAAACACTGAAGCTTTCTTT
many	.	TRBV15	TRBJ1-2	CATSSSRTAGGGYTF	TGTGCCACCAGCAGCTCCAGGACAGCGGGCGGTGGCTACACCTTC
.	.	TRBV5-1	TRBJ2-5	CASSMDAGQETQYF	TGCGCCAGCAGCATGGACGCAGGACAAGAGACCCAGTACTTC
many	TRBD1	TRBV5-6	TRBJ1-1	CASSPTGQGGYESTEAFF	TGTGCCAGCAGCCCCACCGGACAGGGGGGTTATGAATCCACTGAAGCTTTCTTT
few	.	TRBV9	TRBJ1-3	CASSDGGAGNTIYF	TGTGCCAGCAGCGACGGGGGGGCTGGAAACACCATATATTTT
few	TRBD2	TRBV7-2	TRBJ2-1	CASSVQSGRGYNEQFF	TGTGCCAGCAGCGTTCAGAGCGGGAGGGGGTACAATGAGCAGTTCTTC
many	TRBD1	TRBV7-2	TRBJ1-2	CASSATGQPYGYTF	TGTGCCAGCAGCGCCACGGGACAGCCCTATGGCTACACCTTC
few	.	TRBV7-2	TRBJ2-1	CASSFIIGQGQFF	TGTGCCAGCAGCTTTATTATTGGGCAGGGGCAGTTCTTC
many	.	TRBV29-1	TRBJ2-1	CSVTGGKLNEQFF	TGCAGCGTGACTGGAGGAAAGTTGAATGAGCAGTTCTTC
many	.	TRBV20-1	TRBJ2-7	CSARSPTSYEQYF	TGCAGTGCTAGATCTCCGACAAGCTACGAGCAGTACTTC
few	.	TRBV15	TRBJ2-1	CATSRRERNNEQFF	TGTGCCACCAGCAGGCGAGAACGGAACAATGAGCAGTTCTTC
.	.	TRBV7-2	TRBJ1-1	CASSLDASRSGNTEAFF	TGTGCCAGCAGCTTAGACGCCTCGAGATCGGGGAACACTGAAGCTTTCTTT
few	TRBD2	TRBV4-1	TRBJ2-3	CASSHPSGRTDTQYF	TGCGCCAGCAGCCACCCTAGCGGTAGGACAGATACGCAGTATTTT
few	.	TRBV5-6	TRBJ2-4	CASSLAHRRAKNIQYF	TGTGCCAGCAGCTTGGCACACAGGCGAGCCAAAAACATTCAGTACTTC
many	TRBD2	TRBV7-2	TRBJ2-7	CASSPGLAGEEQYF	TGTGCCAGCAGCCCGGGACTAGCTGGGGAGGAGCAGTACTTC
many	TRBD1	TRBV6-5	TRBJ2-3	CAAQPGQGVTDTQYF	TGTGCAGCTCAACCCGGACAGGGGGTTACAGATACGCAGTATTTT
.	TRBD2	TRBV30	TRBJ2-5	CAWGTTPSTQYF	TGTGCCTGGGGGACTACGCCCTCGACCCAGTACTTC
.	.	TRBV10-1	TRBJ2-1	CASSEGGADEQFF	TGCGCCAGCAGTGAAGGGGGGGCTGATGAGCAGTTCTTC
few	.	TRBV6-5	TRBJ2-1	CASMERTQLYNEQFF	TGTGCCAGCATGGAAAGGACACAACTCTACAATGAGCAGTTCTTC
.	.	TRBV5-5	TRBJ2-5	CASSLWDVKTQYF	TGTGCCAGCAGCTTGTGGGATGTGAAGACCCAGTACTTC
few	TRBD1	TRBV7-3	TRBJ2-1	CASSLRPLDRAGNEQFF	TGTGCCAGCAGCTTAAGGCCTTTGGACAGGGCAGGTAATGAGCAGTTCTTC
.	TRBD2	TRBV25-1	TRBJ2-1	CASSVQSSGGYNEQFF	TGTGCCAGCAGTGTTCAGTCCTCGGGGGGCTACAATGAGCAGTTCTTC
many	.	TRBV11-2	TRBJ1-1	CASSLQEGTEAFF	TGTGCCAGCAGCTTACAGGAGGGGACTGAAGCTTTCTTT
.	.	TRBV5-8	TRBJ2-3	CASSRGTLDTQYF	TGTGCCAGCTCCAGAGGGACTCTCGATACGCAGTATTTT
.	.	TRBV12-3/TRBV12-4	TRBJ2-2	CASSLVGVRTGELFF	TGTGCCAGCAGTTTGGTGGGAGTGAGAACCGGGGAGCTGTTTTTT
few	.	TRBV7-3	TRBJ1-3	CASSLTPGSGNTIYF	TGTGCCAGCAGCTTAACTCCGGGCTCTGGAAACACCATATATTTT
.	.	TRBV29-1	TRBJ1-1	CSVEATVGTEAFF	TGCAGCGTTGAAGCGACAGTCGGGACTGAAGCTTTCTTT
.	TRBD2	TRBV5-1	TRBJ2-1	CASSLGPAGPYNEQFF	TGCGCCAGCAGCTTGGGTCCAGCGGGACCCTACAATGAGCAGTTCTTC
.	.	TRBV6-6	TRBJ1-5	CASSRDKPYQPQHF	TGTGCCAGCAGTCGGGACAAACCCTATCAGCCCCAGCATTTT
few	TRBD1	TRBV20-1	TRBJ2-7	CSAWTGAYEQYF	TGCAGTGCTTGGACAGGGGCCTACGAGCAGTACTTC
many	TRBD2	TRBV3-1	TRBJ2-3	CASSLTSGTDTQYF	TGTGCCAGCAGCCTTACTAGCGGAACAGATACGCAGTATTTT
.	.	TRBV7-8	TRBJ1-5	CASRDRASSNQPQHF	TGTGCCAGCAGGGACAGAGCCTCTAGCAATCAGCCCCAGCATTTT
.	.	TRBV10-1	TRBJ1-2	CASSESIRGGYTF	TGCGCCAGCAGTGAGTCGATCCGGGGTGGCTACACCTTC
.	.	TRBV20-1	TRBJ2-7	CSAPARGLSYEQYF	TGCAGTGCCCCGGCCAGAGGTCTCTCCTACGAGCAGTACTTC
few	.	TRBV29-1	TRBJ1-2	CSVEKGLMDYGYTF	TGCAGCGTTGAAAAGGGGTTAATGGACTATGGCTACACCTTC
many	.	TRBV5-1	TRBJ1-1	CASSLGPGEDTEAFF	TGCGCCAGCAGCTTGGGTCCAGGGGAGGACACTGAAGCTTTCTTT